These 14 T cell receptor beta chains came from one sample sequenced in a study of beta chain features in type 1 diabetes. Study-level points and caveats: Among patients with Type 1 diabetes, TCRB CDR3s were moderately but significantly shorter in every one of the four CD4+ subsets.

The investigators reverse transcribed all of the isolated RNA, so they sequenced expressed TCRB transcripts. Measured with immunoSEQ multiplex PCR; TCRdb has only the in-frame clones, and not every one. The data contain 200,000 to 300,000 clones, roughly 22% of them singletons. These receptors are not linked to any known antigen. Sample: naive CD4+ T cells from blood. Receptor source: a middle-aged woman with type 1 diabetes.

The rearrangement links TRBV30 to TRBJ2-3, with 7 bases that match TRBD2. This CDR3 comprises 16 residues. Germline CDR1 and CDR2: GTSNPN and SVGIG (reference sequence). The V segment lost 0 bases and the J segment 7 bases; nucleotides outside the gene matches: 13. CDR3 nucleotide sequence: TGTGCCTGGAGTGTAGCGGGGTCGGGAGTGTGGAATACGCAGTATTTT. Amino acid sequence: CAWSVAGSGVWNTQYF.

The chain uses TRBV30 and TRBJ2-1; D might be TRBD2 (5 bases). The CDR3 covers 15 residues. In germline, CDR1 is GTSNPN, CDR2 SVGIG (reference sequence). Trimming removed 2 bases at V and 0 bases at J, with 11 bases between. The CDR3 nucleotides read TGTGCCTGGAGTCCGGACTGGAGCTCCTACAATGAGCAGTTCTTC. Its protein is CAWSPDWSSYNEQFF.

The chain couples TRBV7-9 to TRBJ2-5, with TRBD2 as a possible D gene (6 bases). The V gene's germline CDR1 is SEHNR and CDR2 FQNEAQ (reference sequence). Trimming took off 0 bases at V and 5 bases at J, with 10 bases between the two ends. This CDR3 has 14 amino acids. The CDR3 region has the DNA TGTGCCAGCAGCTTAGCGTCGGGGAGGGAGACCCAGTACTTC. It encodes CASSLASGRETQYF.

The chain is built from TRBV18 and TRBJ1-2; 7 bases fit TRBD1. From germline, CDR1 is KGHSH and CDR2 LQKENI. The CDR3 runs 14 residues. The ends lost 3 bases at V and 5 bases at J; junction bases unmatched: 6. In nucleotides, the CDR3 is TGTGCCAGCTCACCGGACGGGACAGAATATGGCTACACCTTC. Translation: CASSPDGTEYGYTF.

This clone was detected only a few times. The rearrangement uses TRBV5-1 and TRBJ1-1, with a possible D match to TRBD1 (5 bases). CDR1 SGHRS and CDR2 YFSETQ come from the germline V gene. V was trimmed by 0 bases and J by 4 bases, leaving 10 bases between them. This CDR3 contains 14 residues. The CDR3, as DNA: TGCGCCAGCAGCTTGGGGGGCGCAGTCACTGAAGCTTTCTTT. Its protein is CASSLGGAVTEAFF.

This chain connects TRBV4-1 to TRBJ2-3; no clear D. In germline, CDR1 is MGHRA, CDR2 YSYEKL. The CDR3 extends over 18 amino acids. Trimming stripped 3 bases from V and 2 bases from J, with 21 bases between. The CDR3 protein is CASSQQTQAGHYTDTQYF. The CDR3 DNA reads as TGCGCCAGCAGCCAGCAAACCCAGGCAGGCCATTACACAGATACGCAGTATTTT.

In this sample, this clone turned up a few times. The genes are TRBV4-1 and TRBJ2-3; 7 positions match TRBD1. This CDR3 contains 18 residues. Trimming took 2 bases from V and 0 from J; bases not matched to a gene: 11. Germline V CDR1 and CDR2: MGHRA, YSYEKL. CDR3: CASSQTLGQPKSTDTQYF. DNA for the CDR3: TGCGCCAGCAGCCAAACCCTGGGACAGCCAAAAAGCACAGATACGCAGTATTTT.

This clone was seen a handful of times. V usage is TRBV6-5 and J usage is TRBJ2-7; TRBD2 matches 11 bases. The CDR3 is 16 residues long. Trimming removed 0 bases from V and 4 bases from J; junction bases left unmatched: 5. Germline CDR1 and CDR2: MNHEY and SVGAGI. CDR3 nucleotides: TGTGCCAGCAGTTACTCTTTAGCGGGAGGGCAGTACGAGCAGTACTTC. Translation gives CASSYSLAGGQYEQYF.

The V call is TRBV6-5, the J call TRBJ2-7; TRBD2 might be the D (6 bases). V lost 2 bases to trimming and J lost 0 bases, with 14 bases between them. The germline gives CDR1 MNHEY, CDR2 SVGAGI. The CDR3 is 16 amino acids. The CDR3 nucleotides are TGTGCCAGCAGTTACGGGCGGGGCCCAAGCTCCTACGAGCAGTACTTC. Protein sequence: CASSYGRGPSSYEQYF.

This clone has a handful of counts. The V gene is TRBV30, the J gene TRBJ2-1; the D is unclear. Germline V gene lookup returns CDR1 GTSNPN and CDR2 SVGIG (reference sequence). The CDR3 loop spans 13 amino acids. Trimming pared 4 bases from V and 1 base from J, leaving 8 bases between. CDR3 nucleotides: TGTGCCTGGACGCAGACATCCTACAATGAGCAGTTCTTC. As protein: CAWTQTSYNEQFF.

This clone showed up just a few times. The chain carries TRBV7-3 and TRBJ2-6; D gene unclear. The CDR3 totals 16 residues. Germline values: CDR1 SGHTA, CDR2 FQGTGA. Trimming stripped 1 base from V and 2 bases from J, with 9 bases between. The CDR3 protein is CASSLMGQTGANVLTF. DNA of the CDR3: TGTGCCAGCAGCTTAATGGGCCAAACTGGGGCCAACGTCCTGACTTTC. Based on the CDR3 plus reference TRBV7-3 and TRBJ2-6, the full variable domain is GAGVSQTPSNKVTEKGKYVELRCDPISGHTALYWYRQSLGQGPEFLIYFQGTGAADDSGLPNDRFFAVRPEGSVSTLKIQRTERGDSAVYLCASSLMGQTGANVLTFGAGSRLTVL.

V usage is TRBV25-1 and J usage is TRBJ1-1, with 7 nucleotides matching TRBD1. The germline gives CDR1 MGHDK, CDR2 SYGVNS. This CDR3 is 14 amino acids long. The J segment lost 7 bases and the V segment lost 3 bases, leaving 8 bases of the junction unmatched. CDR3 bases: TGTGCCAGCAGTGACATACAGGGGTTGGATGAAGCTTTCTTT. Amino acid sequence: CASSDIQGLDEAFF.

Concerning this clone: In the same sample, other DNA sequences code for this CDR3. The chain uses TRBV28 and TRBJ2-1, with a tentative D call TRBD1 (7 bases). Germline values: CDR1 MDHEN, CDR2 SYDVKM. With 7 bases removed from V and 1 base from J, the gap between germline ends came to 11 bases. There are 14 residues in the CDR3. CDR3 sequence (DNA): TGTGCCAGCACCTCAGGGGGGTCCTACAATGAGCAGTTCTTC. This translates into CASTSGGSYNEQFF.

This clone was counted a few times. For the CDR3, the DNA is TGTGCCAGCGGACTAGCGGGGGGCTACGAGCAGTACTTC. Translating gives CASGLAGGYEQYF. The chain uses TRBV14 and TRBJ2-7; 14 positions match TRBD2. Germline CDR1 is SGHDN and CDR2 is FVKESK. V shed 8 bases, J shed 3 bases, and the junction held 0 bases outside the gene matches. CDR3 length: 13 residues.